This T cell receptor beta chain was recorded in a study of blood T cell repertoires in COVID-19. Looking at the study overall: Both acute and convalescent COVID-19 samples were obtained from the United States, Italy and Spain. PBMCs, B-cell-depleted T cells, or T cells provided the cDNA or gDNA that made up the material.

CDR1 MDHEN and CDR2 SYDVKM come from the germline V gene. Trimming removed 5 bases from V and 1 base from J, with 14 bases in between. This CDR3 is built from 15 residues. Original data processing: Estimation of nucleated cell counts was performed using reference gene primer amplification. Produced via immunoSEQ multiplex PCR; TCRdb's table is partial and in-frame only. D and trimming come from the DNA, and the V and J calls and clone size come from that table. The sample lists 60,000 to 90,000 clones; approximately 81% were seen once. The rearrangement joins TRBV28 to TRBJ1-2; TRBD1 is a possible D gene (5 bases). The receptor comes from a man in his 60s with COVID-19, enrolled during active disease. The sequencing input was peripheral blood. As DNA, the CDR3 is TGTGCCAGCAGTCCAAACCTCCAGGGTAACTATGGCTACACCTTC. Protein product: CASSPNLQGNYGYTF.